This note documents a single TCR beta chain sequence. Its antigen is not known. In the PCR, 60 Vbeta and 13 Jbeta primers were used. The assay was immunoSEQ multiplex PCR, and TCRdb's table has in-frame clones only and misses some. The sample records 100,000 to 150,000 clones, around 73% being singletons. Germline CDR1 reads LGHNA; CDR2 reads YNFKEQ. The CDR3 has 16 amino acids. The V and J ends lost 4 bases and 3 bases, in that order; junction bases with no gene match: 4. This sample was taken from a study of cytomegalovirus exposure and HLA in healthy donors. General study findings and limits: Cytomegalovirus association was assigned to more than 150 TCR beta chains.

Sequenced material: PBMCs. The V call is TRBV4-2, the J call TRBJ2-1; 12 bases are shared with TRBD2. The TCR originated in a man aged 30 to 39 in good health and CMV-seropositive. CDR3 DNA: TGTGCCAGCAGCCGACTAGCGGGAGAAGGCTACAATGAGCAGTTCTTC. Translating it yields CASSRLAGEGYNEQFF.